This TCR beta chain was captured by sequencing in a study of post-analysis software for immune sequencing data. Findings and limits, study-wide: Controls showed lower frequencies than patients for five TRBV segments, and TRBV5-6, TRBV5-1 and TRBV20-1 were among these.

With regard to this clonotype: Its antigen is still unknown.

This CDR3 spans 16 amino acids. Unmatched junction bases numbered 8, after V lost 6 bases and J lost 4 bases. The germline gives CDR1 ENHRY, CDR2 SYGVKD. Built from TCR beta cDNA, the libraries had unique molecular identifiers in them. TCRdb re-called the PCR reads with MiXCR, one entry per CDR3 protein. The sample holds about 460,000 distinct CDR3 sequences, nearly 45% seen once. This TCR was sampled from a girl aged 5-17 years with multiple sclerosis. The rearrangement links TRBV10-3 to TRBJ2-5; 13 bases are a match to TRBD2. The sample consisted of blood. CDR3 region: CAIRGGLAGTGETQYF. Here the CDR3 DNA reads TGTGCCATCAGAGGGGGACTAGCGGGGACTGGAGAGACCCAGTACTTC.